This T cell receptor beta chain stems from a study of molecular identifiers for immune sequencing clone quantification. Study-level points and caveats: Clones carrying above 20 RNA copies accounted for over 98% of effector molecules, under 1% in naive cells.

The CDR3 totals 14 residues. Germline V lookup: CDR1 MNHEY, CDR2 SVGAGI. V was cut by 3 bases and J by 4 bases, with 9 bases left in between. Many counts were recorded for this clonotype. Its specificity is not known. TCRdb passed the PCR reads through MiXCR, listing each CDR3 protein once. The profile shows about 68,000 distinct CDR3 sequences, about a sixth of them singletons. The chain is built from TRBV6-5 and TRBJ2-2, with D uncertain. The TCR was taken from a human donor in good health. Some libraries in this study had Jurkat cell RNA spiked in. Sample: naive CD8+ T cells from blood, with Jurkat cell RNA spiked in. Noted subset: FACS-sorted CD8+CD4-CCR7+CD45RA+ naive T cells. DNA for the CDR3: TGTGCCAGCAGTTATGGGGTGGCCACCGGGGAGCTGTTTTTT. This encodes CASSYGVATGELFF.